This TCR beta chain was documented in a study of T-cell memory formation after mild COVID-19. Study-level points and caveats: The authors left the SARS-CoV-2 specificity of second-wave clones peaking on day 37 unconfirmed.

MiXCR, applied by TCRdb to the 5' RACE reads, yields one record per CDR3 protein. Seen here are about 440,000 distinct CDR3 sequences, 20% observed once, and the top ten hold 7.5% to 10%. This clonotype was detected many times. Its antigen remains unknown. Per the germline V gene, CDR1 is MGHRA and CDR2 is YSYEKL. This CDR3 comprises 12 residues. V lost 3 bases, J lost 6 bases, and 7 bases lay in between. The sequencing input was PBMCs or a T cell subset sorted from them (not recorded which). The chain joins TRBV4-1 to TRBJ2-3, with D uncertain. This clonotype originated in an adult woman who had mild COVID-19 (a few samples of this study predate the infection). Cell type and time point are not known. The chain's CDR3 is CASSHGSDTQYF. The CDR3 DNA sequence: TGCGCCAGCAGCCATGGATCTGATACGCAGTATTTT.